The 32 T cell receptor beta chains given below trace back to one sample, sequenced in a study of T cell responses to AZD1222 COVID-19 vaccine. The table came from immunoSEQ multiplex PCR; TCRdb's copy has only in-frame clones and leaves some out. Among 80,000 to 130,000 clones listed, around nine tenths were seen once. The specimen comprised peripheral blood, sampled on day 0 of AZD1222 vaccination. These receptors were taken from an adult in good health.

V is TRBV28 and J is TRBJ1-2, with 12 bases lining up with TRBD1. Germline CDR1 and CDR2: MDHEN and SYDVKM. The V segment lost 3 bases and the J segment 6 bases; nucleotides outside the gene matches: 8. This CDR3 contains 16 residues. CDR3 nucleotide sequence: TGTGCCAGCAGTTTCCTATCAGGGACAGGGGGCGATGGCTACACCTTC. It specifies CASSFLSGTGGDGYTF.

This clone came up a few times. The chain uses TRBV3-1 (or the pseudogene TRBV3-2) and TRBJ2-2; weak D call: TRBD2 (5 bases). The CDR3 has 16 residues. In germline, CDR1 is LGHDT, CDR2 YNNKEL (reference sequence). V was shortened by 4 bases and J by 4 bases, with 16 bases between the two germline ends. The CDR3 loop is CASSRRVIRGTGELFF. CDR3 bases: TGTGCCAGCAGCCGCCGTGTTATTCGGGGCACCGGGGAGCTGTTTTTT.

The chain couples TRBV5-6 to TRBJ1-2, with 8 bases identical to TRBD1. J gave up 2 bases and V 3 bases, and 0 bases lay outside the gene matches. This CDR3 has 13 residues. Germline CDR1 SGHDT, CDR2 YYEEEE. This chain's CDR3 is CASSWTGNYGYTF. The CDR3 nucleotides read TGTGCCAGCAGCTGGACAGGGAACTATGGCTACACCTTC.

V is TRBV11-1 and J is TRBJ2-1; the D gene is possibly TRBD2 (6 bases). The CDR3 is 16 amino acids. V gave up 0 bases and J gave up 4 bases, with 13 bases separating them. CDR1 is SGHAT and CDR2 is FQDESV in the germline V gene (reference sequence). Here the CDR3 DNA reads TGTGCCAGCAGCTTAGCCAGACTAGTGGGTTACAATGAGCAGTTCTTC. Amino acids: CASSLARLVGYNEQFF.

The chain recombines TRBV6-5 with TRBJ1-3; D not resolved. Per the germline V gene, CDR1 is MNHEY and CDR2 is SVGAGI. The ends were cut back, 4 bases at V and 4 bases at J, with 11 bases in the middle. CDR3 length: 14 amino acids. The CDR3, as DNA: TGTGCCAGCAGTTTCTACGGGCCCGGAAACACCATATATTTT. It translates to CASSFYGPGNTIYF.

The CDR3 protein is CASSLTDTNEKLFF. CDR3 DNA: TGTGCCAGCAGCTTAACTGATACTAATGAAAAACTGTTTTTT. The chain joins TRBV7-2 to TRBJ1-4; D call uncertain. Germline lookup yields CDR1 SGHTA and CDR2 FQGNSA. CDR3 length: 14 residues. Trimming stripped 2 bases from V and 2 bases from J, with 6 bases between.

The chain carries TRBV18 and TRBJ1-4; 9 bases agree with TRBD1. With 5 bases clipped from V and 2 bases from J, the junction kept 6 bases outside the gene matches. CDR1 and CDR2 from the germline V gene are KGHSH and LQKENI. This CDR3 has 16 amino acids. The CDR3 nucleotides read TGTGCCAGCTCATCGAGAGGACAGGGGACTAATGAAAAACTGTTTTTT. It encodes CASSSRGQGTNEKLFF.

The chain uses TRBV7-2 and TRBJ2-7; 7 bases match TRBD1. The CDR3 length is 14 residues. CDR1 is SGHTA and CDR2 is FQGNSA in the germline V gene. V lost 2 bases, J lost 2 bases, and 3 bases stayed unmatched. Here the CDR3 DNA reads TGTGCCAGCAGCTTACGGACAGGCGCCTACGAGCAGTACTTC. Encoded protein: CASSLRTGAYEQYF.

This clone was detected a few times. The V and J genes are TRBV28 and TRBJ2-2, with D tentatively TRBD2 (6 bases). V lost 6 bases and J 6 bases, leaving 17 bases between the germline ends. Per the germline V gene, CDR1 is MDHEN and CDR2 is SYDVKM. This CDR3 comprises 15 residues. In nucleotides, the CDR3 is TGTGCCAGCAGCTCAACCGGGAGAAGAGCCGGGGAGCTGTTTTTT. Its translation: CASSSTGRRAGELFF.

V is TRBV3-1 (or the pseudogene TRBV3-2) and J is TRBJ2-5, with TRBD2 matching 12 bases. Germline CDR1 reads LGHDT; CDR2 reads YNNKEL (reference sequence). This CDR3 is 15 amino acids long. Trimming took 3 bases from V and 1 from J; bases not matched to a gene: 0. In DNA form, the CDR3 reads TGTGCCAGCAGCCAGACTAGCGGGGGCCAAGAGACCCAGTACTTC. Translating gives CASSQTSGGQETQYF.

The DNA for the CDR3 is TGTGCCATCAGGAGGGACAGGGCAACGGGAGAGACCCAGTACTTC. Residues: CAIRRDRATGETQYF. The V and J genes are TRBV10-3 and TRBJ2-5, with TRBD1 matching 9 bases. Trimming took 6 bases from V and 4 from J; bases not matched to a gene: 9. CDR1 and CDR2 from the germline V gene are ENHRY and SYGVKD. The CDR3 is 15 amino acids.

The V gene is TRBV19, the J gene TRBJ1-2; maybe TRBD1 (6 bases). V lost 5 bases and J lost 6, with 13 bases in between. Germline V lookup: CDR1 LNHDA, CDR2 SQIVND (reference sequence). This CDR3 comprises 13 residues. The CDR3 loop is CASSPRQVNGYTF. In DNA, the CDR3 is TGTGCCAGTAGTCCACGACAGGTCAATGGCTACACCTTC.

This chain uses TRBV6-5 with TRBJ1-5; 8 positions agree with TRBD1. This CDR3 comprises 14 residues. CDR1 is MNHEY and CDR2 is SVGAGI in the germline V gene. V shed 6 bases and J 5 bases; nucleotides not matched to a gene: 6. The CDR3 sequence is CASRPQGADQPQHF. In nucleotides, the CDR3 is TGTGCCAGCAGGCCCCAGGGGGCCGATCAGCCCCAGCATTTT.

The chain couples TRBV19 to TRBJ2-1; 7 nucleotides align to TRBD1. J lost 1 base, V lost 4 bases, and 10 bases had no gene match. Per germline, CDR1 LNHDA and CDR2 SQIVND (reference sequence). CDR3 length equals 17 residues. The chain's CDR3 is CASSTPRQGGSYNEQFF. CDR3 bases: TGTGCCAGTAGTACCCCCCGACAGGGTGGTTCCTACAATGAGCAGTTCTTC. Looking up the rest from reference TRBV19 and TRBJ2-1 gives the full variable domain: DGGITQSPKYLFRKEGQNVTLSCEQNLNHDAMYWYRQDPGQGLRLIYYSQIVNDFQKGDIAEGYSVSREKKESFPLTVTSAQKNPTAFYLCASSTPRQGGSYNEQFFGPGTRLTVL.

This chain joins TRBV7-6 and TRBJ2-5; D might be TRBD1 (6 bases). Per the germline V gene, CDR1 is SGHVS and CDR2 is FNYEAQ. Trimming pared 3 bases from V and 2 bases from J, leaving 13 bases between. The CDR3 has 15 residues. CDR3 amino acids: CASSLGPGDQETQYF. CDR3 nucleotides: TGTGCCAGCAGCTTGGGCCCAGGGGATCAAGAGACCCAGTACTTC.

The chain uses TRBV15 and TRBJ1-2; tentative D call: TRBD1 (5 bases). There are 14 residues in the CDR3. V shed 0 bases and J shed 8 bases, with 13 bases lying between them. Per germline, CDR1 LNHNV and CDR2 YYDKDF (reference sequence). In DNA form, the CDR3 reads TGTGCCACCAGCAGAGATACCCGGGGGGAGGGCTACACCTTC. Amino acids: CATSRDTRGEGYTF.

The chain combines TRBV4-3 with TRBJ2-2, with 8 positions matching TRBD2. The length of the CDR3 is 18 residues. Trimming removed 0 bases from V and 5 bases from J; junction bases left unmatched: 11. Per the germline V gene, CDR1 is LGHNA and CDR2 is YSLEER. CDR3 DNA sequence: TGCGCCAGCAGCCAAGACTTGGCACGGGGGGGCCCTACCGGGGAGCTGTTTTTT. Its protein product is CASSQDLARGGPTGELFF.

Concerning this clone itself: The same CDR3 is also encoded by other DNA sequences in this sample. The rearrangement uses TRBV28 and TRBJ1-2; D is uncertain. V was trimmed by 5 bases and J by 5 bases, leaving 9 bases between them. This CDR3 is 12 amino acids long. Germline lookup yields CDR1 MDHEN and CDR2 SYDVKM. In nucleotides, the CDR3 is TGTGCCAGCAGTCCCCCCGCTTATGGCTACACCTTC. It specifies CASSPPAYGYTF.

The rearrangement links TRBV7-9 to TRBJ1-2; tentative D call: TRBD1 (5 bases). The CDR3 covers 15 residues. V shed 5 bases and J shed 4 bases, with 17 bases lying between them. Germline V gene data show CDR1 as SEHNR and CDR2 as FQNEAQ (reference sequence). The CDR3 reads CASSPRGRGVYGYTF. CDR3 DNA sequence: TGTGCCAGCAGCCCACGTGGCCGGGGCGTCTATGGCTACACCTTC. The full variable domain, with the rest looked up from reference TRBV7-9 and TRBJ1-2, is DTGVSQNPRHKITKRGQNVTFRCDPISEHNRLYWYRQTLGQGPEFLTYFQNEAQLEKSRLLSDRFSAERPKGSFSTLEIQRTEQGDSAMYLCASSPRGRGVYGYTFGSGTRLTVV.

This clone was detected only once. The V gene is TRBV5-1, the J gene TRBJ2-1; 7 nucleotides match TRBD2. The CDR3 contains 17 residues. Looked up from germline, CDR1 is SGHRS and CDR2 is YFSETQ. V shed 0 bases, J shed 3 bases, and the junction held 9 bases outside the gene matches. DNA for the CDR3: TGCGCCAGCAGCTTGGTAGAGCTAGCGGACCTCTACAATGAGCAGTTCTTC. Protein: CASSLVELADLYNEQFF.

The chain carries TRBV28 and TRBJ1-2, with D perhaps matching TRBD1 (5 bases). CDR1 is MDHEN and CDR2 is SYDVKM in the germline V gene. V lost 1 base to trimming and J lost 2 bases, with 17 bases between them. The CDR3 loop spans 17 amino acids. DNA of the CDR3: TGTGCCAGCAGTTTATATGTCCTACGGGAGGGGAACTATGGCTACACCTTC. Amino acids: CASSLYVLREGNYGYTF.

The CDR3 bases are TGTGCCAGCAGCCGAAGATCGTCAGAGAAAACTGAAGCTTTCTTT. This gives the protein CASSRRSSEKTEAFF. The V gene is TRBV4-2, the J gene TRBJ1-1; D gene unclear. Germline V gives CDR1 LGHNA, CDR2 YNFKEQ. This CDR3 contains 15 residues. Trimming stripped 4 bases from V and 5 bases from J, with 17 bases between.

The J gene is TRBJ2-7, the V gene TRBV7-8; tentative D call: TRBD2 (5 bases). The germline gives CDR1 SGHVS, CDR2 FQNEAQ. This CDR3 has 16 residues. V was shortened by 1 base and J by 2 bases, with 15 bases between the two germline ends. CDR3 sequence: CASSLGVASLTYEQYF. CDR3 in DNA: TGTGCCAGCAGCTTAGGAGTGGCTAGCCTAACCTACGAGCAGTACTTC.

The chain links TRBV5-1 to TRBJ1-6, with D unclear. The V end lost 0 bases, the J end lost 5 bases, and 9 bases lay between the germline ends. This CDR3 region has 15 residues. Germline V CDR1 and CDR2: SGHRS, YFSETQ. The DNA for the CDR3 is TGCGCCAGCAGCTTGGATCAGCTCCATAATTCACCCCTCCACTTT. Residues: CASSLDQLHNSPLHF.

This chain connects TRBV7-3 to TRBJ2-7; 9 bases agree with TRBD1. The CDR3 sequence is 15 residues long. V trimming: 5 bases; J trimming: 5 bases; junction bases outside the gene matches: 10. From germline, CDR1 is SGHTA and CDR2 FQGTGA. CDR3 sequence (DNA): TGTGCCAGCAGCCTCTCCGGGACAGGGTTGGACGAGCAGTACTTC. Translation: CASSLSGTGLDEQYF. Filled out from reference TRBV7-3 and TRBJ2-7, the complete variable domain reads GAGVSQTPSNKVTEKGKYVELRCDPISGHTALYWYRQSLGQGPEFLIYFQGTGAADDSGLPNDRFFAVRPEGSVSTLKIQRTERGDSAVYLCASSLSGTGLDEQYFGPGTRLTVT.

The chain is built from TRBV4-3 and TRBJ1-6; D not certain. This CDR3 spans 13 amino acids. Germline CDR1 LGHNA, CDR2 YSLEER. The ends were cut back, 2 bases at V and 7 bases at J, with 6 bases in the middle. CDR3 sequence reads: CASSQLQNSPLHF. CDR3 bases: TGCGCCAGCAGCCAACTACAGAATTCACCCCTCCACTTT.

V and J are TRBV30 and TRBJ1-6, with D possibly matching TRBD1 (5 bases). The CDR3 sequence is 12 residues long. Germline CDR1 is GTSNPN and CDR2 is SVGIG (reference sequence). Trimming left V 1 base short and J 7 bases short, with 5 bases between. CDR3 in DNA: TGTGCCTGGAGTGGACAGAATTCACCCCTCCACTTT. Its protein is CAWSGQNSPLHF.

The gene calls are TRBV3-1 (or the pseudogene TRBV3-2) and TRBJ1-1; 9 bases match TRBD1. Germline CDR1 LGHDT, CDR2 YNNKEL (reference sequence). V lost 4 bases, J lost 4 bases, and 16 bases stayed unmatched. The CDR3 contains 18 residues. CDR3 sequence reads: CASSPRPGQGRGGTEAFF. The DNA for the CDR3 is TGTGCCAGCAGCCCCAGACCGGGACAGGGAAGGGGGGGCACTGAAGCTTTCTTT.

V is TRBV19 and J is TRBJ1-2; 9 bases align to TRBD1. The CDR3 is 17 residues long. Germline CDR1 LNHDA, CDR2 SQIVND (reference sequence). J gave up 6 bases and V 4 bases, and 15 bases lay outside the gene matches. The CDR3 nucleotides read TGTGCCAGTAGTACCGCATCCCAAAAACAGGGGGCGGATGGCTACACCTTC. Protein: CASSTASQKQGADGYTF. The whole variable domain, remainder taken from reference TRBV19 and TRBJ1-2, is DGGITQSPKYLFRKEGQNVTLSCEQNLNHDAMYWYRQDPGQGLRLIYYSQIVNDFQKGDIAEGYSVSREKKESFPLTVTSAQKNPTAFYLCASSTASQKQGADGYTFGSGTRLTVV.

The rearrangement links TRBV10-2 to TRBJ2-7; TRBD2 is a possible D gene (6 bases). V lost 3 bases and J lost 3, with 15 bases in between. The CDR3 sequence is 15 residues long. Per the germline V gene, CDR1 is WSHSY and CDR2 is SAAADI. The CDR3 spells CASSDVSRGNYEQYF. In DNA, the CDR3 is TGCGCCAGCAGTGATGTCTCTCGCGGGAACTACGAGCAGTACTTC.

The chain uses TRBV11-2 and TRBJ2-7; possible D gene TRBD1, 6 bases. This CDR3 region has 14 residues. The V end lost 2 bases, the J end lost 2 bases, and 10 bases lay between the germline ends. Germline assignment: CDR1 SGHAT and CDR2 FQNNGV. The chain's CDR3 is CASSLNRAAYEQYF. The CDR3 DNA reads TGTGCCAGCAGCTTAAACAGGGCGGCCTACGAGCAGTACTTC.

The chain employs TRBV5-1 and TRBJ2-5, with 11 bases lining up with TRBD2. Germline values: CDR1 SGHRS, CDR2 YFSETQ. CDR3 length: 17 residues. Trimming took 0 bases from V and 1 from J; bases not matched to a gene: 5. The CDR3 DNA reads TGCGCCAGCAGCTTGGTAGCTAGCGGGGGGACCCAAGAGACCCAGTACTTC. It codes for CASSLVASGGTQETQYF.